Described below is a single TCR beta chain sequence and its context. The antigen is not known. The data were taken from a study of radiation and T cells in renal cell carcinoma. Study findings and constraints: Baseline intratumoral clonotype presence is unknown without pretreatment biopsies.

This table comes from immunoSEQ multiplex PCR, and its TCRdb copy is limited to in-frame clones, with some not included. The table includes 150,000 to 190,000 clones, over 80% detected once. Time point noted: blood 2 weeks post-SBRT. Noted treatment: 15 Gy SBRT to primary tumor, nephrectomy 4 weeks later. Specimen: blood, collected from a patient whose treatment included radiotherapy and nephrectomy. The sequence was obtained from a woman in her 50s with renal cell carcinoma.

Here the CDR3 reads CASRVAGGSTDTQYF. The CDR3 nucleotides are TGTGCCAGCAGGGTAGCGGGGGGAAGCACAGATACGCAGTATTTT. The chain joins TRBV6-5 to TRBJ2-3; 10 positions agree with TRBD2. J gave up 0 bases and V 6 bases, and 3 bases lay outside the gene matches. Germline V lookup: CDR1 MNHEY, CDR2 SVGAGI. The CDR3 sequence is 15 residues long.